The 19 T cell receptor beta chains reported below all come from one sample, sequenced in a study of blood T cell repertoires in COVID-19. Repertoires were generated with immunoSEQ multiplex PCR, while TCRdb's copy carries only in-frame clones and drops some. The table includes about 110,000 clones, roughly 85% detected once. Specimen: peripheral blood. The receptor source for this set is a human donor in a cohort sampled during active COVID-19.

This clone was seen more than once but under ten times. The J gene is TRBJ1-1, the V gene TRBV5-1; D may be TRBD1 (6 bases). The CDR3 is 16 residues long. The germline CDR1 and CDR2 sequences are SGHRS and YFSETQ. Trimming pared 0 bases from V and 1 base from J, leaving 13 bases between. This CDR3 is CASSLAGGSSNTEAFF. In DNA form, the CDR3 reads TGCGCCAGCAGCTTGGCGGGGGGCAGTTCGAACACTGAAGCTTTCTTT.

V is TRBV5-4 and J is TRBJ2-1; 9 nucleotides match TRBD2. V trimming: 4 bases; J trimming: 6 bases; junction bases outside the gene matches: 5. The CDR3 extends over 14 amino acids. Germline-derived CDR1 and CDR2 are SGHNT and YYREEE (reference sequence). CDR3 residues: CASSKGLAPNEQFF. CDR3 sequence (DNA): TGTGCCAGCAGCAAGGGACTAGCCCCCAATGAGCAGTTCTTC.

This clone occurred a few times. The rearrangement uses TRBV10-1 and TRBJ2-2; 14 positions agree with TRBD2. Germline CDR1 WNHNN, CDR2 SYGVQD (reference sequence). With V trimmed by 3 bases and J by 3 bases, 3 bases remained unmatched. This CDR3 spans 17 amino acids. DNA for the CDR3: TGCGCCAGCAGTGACCCGGGACTAGCGGGAGACACCGGGGAGCTGTTTTTT. As protein: CASSDPGLAGDTGELFF.

This chain links TRBV2 with TRBJ1-1; 9 bases align to TRBD1. After removal of 8 bases from V and 0 bases from J, the junction contained 4 bases not matched to a gene. Germline CDR1 is SNHLY and CDR2 is FYNNEI. The CDR3 has 14 amino acids. For the CDR3, the DNA is TGTGCCAGCCAGTACAGGGGGCTGAACACTGAAGCTTTCTTT. Its translation is CASQYRGLNTEAFF.

The chain recombines TRBV9 with TRBJ1-4, with D perhaps TRBD1 (6 bases). The ends were cut back, 4 bases at V and 0 bases at J, with 10 bases in the middle. Looked up from germline, CDR1 is SGDLS and CDR2 is YYNGEE. This CDR3 comprises 15 residues. In DNA, the CDR3 is TGTGCCAGCAGCTCGGGACATTCAACTAATGAAAAACTGTTTTTT. This codes for CASSSGHSTNEKLFF. Based on the CDR3 plus reference TRBV9 and TRBJ1-4, the full variable domain is DSGVTQTPKHLITATGQRVTLRCSPRSGDLSVYWYQQSLDQGLQFLIQYYNGEERAKGNILERFSAQQFPDLHSELNLSSLELGDSALYFCASSSGHSTNEKLFFGSGTQLSVL.

The rearrangement joins TRBV30 to TRBJ2-7; tentative D call: TRBD1 (5 bases). CDR3 length: 14 residues. The V end was cut by 3 bases, the J end by 3 bases, with 15 bases between. CDR1 and CDR2 (germline): GTSNPN, SVGIG (reference sequence). The CDR3 DNA follows: TGTGCCTGGAGCTTTTCCCAGGGTGACTACGAGCAGTACTTC. Translated: CAWSFSQGDYEQYF.

This chain joins TRBV2 and TRBJ1-5, with 7 positions matching TRBD1. The V and J ends lost 6 bases and 9 bases, in that order; junction bases with no gene match: 5. Germline V gives CDR1 SNHLY, CDR2 FYNNEI. This CDR3 has 12 amino acids. The CDR3 sequence is CASRGQPGPQHF. For the CDR3, the DNA is TGTGCCAGCAGGGGACAGCCGGGGCCCCAGCATTTT.

This clone has only one observation. This chain links TRBV5-4 with TRBJ2-3; TRBD2 matches 8 bases. The CDR3 is made up of 16 amino acids. Germline-derived CDR1 and CDR2 are SGHNT and YYREEE (reference sequence). The V segment lost 2 bases and the J segment 6 bases; nucleotides outside the gene matches: 11. The CDR3 sequence: CASSLSGTRGGDTQYF. Here the CDR3 DNA reads TGTGCCAGCAGCTTATCCGGGACTAGGGGTGGGGATACGCAGTATTTT.

The CDR3 loop reads CASSPEDSDGYTF. The DNA for the CDR3 is TGTGCCAGTAGTCCGGAGGACTCCGACGGCTACACCTTC. The chain joins TRBV19 to TRBJ1-2; D is uncertain. V was trimmed by 5 bases and J by 8 bases, leaving 15 bases between them. CDR1 is LNHDA and CDR2 is SQIVND in the germline V gene (reference sequence). This CDR3 has 13 residues.

This clone was seen more than once but under ten times. The V and J genes are TRBV5-1 and TRBJ2-3; 16 bases map to TRBD2. This CDR3 comprises 17 residues. The junction had 7 bases not matched to a gene; V was cut back by 5 bases and J by 4 bases. Germline CDR1 SGHRS, CDR2 YFSETQ. The CDR3 region has the DNA TGCGCCAGCAGTTATGGGACTAGCGGGGGGGCCCCAGATACGCAGTATTTT. This encodes CASSYGTSGGAPDTQYF.

J is TRBJ1-1 and V is TRBV5-4; tentative D call: TRBD1 (6 bases). V was clipped by 0 bases and J by 0 bases, with 6 bases between them. The CDR3 runs 14 residues. CDR1 is SGHNT and CDR2 is YYREEE in the germline V gene (reference sequence). CDR3 nucleotide sequence: TGTGCCAGCAGCTTGGGGGACATGAACACTGAAGCTTTCTTT. Translating it yields CASSLGDMNTEAFF.

The chain has TRBV18 and TRBJ1-6; a possible D gene is TRBD1 (5 bases). CDR3 length equals 14 residues. With 8 bases removed from V and 8 bases from J, the gap between germline ends came to 16 bases. Germline V lookup: CDR1 KGHSH, CDR2 LQKENI. The CDR3 nucleotides read TGTGCCAGCGTCCTCGGGGGGACCGATTCACCCCTCCACTTT. Translation gives CASVLGGTDSPLHF. Full variable domain (remainder filled in from reference TRBV18 and TRBJ1-6): NAGVMQNPRHLVRRRGQEARLRCSPMKGHSHVYWYRQLPEEGLKFMVYLQKENIIDESGMPKERFSAEFPKEGPSILRIQQVVRGDSAAYFCASVLGGTDSPLHFGNGTRLTVT.

This chain joins TRBV2 and TRBJ1-2; tentative D call: TRBD1 (6 bases). Trimming stripped 1 base from V and 7 bases from J, with 28 bases between. Germline CDR1 reads SNHLY; CDR2 reads FYNNEI. The CDR3 is 19 amino acids. The CDR3 sequence is CASSEGRDRRGGIYGGYTF. The CDR3 DNA follows: TGTGCCAGCAGTGAAGGCAGGGATAGAAGAGGGGGTATTTACGGTGGCTACACCTTC.

The chain links TRBV28 to TRBJ1-2; the match to TRBD1 covers 7 bases. V lost 3 bases, J lost 2 bases, and 3 bases stayed unmatched. The CDR3 runs 14 residues. Germline-derived CDR1 and CDR2 are MDHEN and SYDVKM. CDR3 in amino acids: CASSFQGDNYGYTF. The CDR3 nucleotides read TGTGCCAGCAGTTTTCAGGGGGACAACTATGGCTACACCTTC.

The table lists this clone with a count of one. The chain couples TRBV29-1 to TRBJ1-2; D not resolved. Trimming removed 4 bases from V and 4 bases from J, with 16 bases in between. Germline lookup yields CDR1 SQVTM and CDR2 ANQGSEA. The CDR3 extends over 14 amino acids. CDR3 sequence (DNA): TGCAGCGTTGTTGGTGACTCCGTCTTCTATGGCTACACCTTC. It translates to CSVVGDSVFYGYTF.

V is TRBV10-3 and J is TRBJ2-5; D is possibly TRBD1 (7 bases). This CDR3 comprises 16 residues. With 3 bases removed from V and 0 bases from J, the gap between germline ends came to 14 bases. Per the germline V gene, CDR1 is ENHRY and CDR2 is SYGVKD. The CDR3 DNA is TGTGCCATCAGTGACCAGGGGGGACAGAACCAAGAGACCCAGTACTTC. It codes for CAISDQGGQNQETQYF.

The gene calls are TRBV2 and TRBJ1-5; D gene uncertain. The V end was cut by 3 bases, the J end by 4 bases, with 10 bases between. The CDR3 spans 14 residues. Germline values: CDR1 SNHLY, CDR2 FYNNEI. The CDR3 sequence is CASSDRGGNQPQHF. The CDR3 bases are TGTGCCAGCAGTGATCGGGGTGGGAATCAGCCCCAGCATTTT.

This clone was seen a single time. J is TRBJ2-1 and V is TRBV7-9; a possible D gene is TRBD2 (6 bases). Between the trimmed V and J ends, which lost 4 bases and 10 bases, there was a span of 11 bases. This CDR3 comprises 12 residues. The germline gives CDR1 SEHNR, CDR2 FQNEAQ (reference sequence). CDR3 in amino acids: CASSSGLHEQFF. The CDR3 DNA reads as TGTGCCAGCAGCTCGGGACTCCACGAGCAGTTCTTC.

This chain joins TRBV2 and TRBJ1-4; D remains ambiguous. The CDR3 consists of 16 residues. Trimming stripped 2 bases from V and 6 bases from J, with 16 bases between. CDR1 is SNHLY and CDR2 is FYNNEI in the germline V gene. CDR3 residues: CASSEYEGPLYEKLFF. In DNA form, the CDR3 reads TGTGCCAGCAGTGAATACGAGGGCCCCTTATATGAAAAACTGTTTTTT.